This TCR beta chain stems from a study of T cells after yellow fever vaccination. This CDR3 region has 14 residues. Germline values: CDR1 KGHSH, CDR2 LQKENI. V lost 6 bases and J 5 bases, leaving 17 bases between the germline ends. TCRdb fed the 5' RACE reads into MiXCR, producing one record per CDR3 protein. The data show just over 250,000 distinct CDR3 sequences, approximately 5.2% seen once. The receptor's source is a man between 18 and 29 years old who received the YFV17D yellow fever vaccine. The V gene is TRBV18, the J gene TRBJ2-7; D gene unclear. The sample in question was CD4+ T cells sorted from PBMCs, obtained on the day of the yellow fever booster vaccination. The CDR3 spells CASSQSAGAHEQYV. In nucleotides, the CDR3 is TGTGCCAGCTCCCAAAGCGCAGGTGCCCACGAGCAGTACGTC.